This note documents a single T cell receptor (beta chain) sequence. The antigen it recognizes is unknown. Base qualities are missing; no much larger clone stands one base away. A second Seattle source provided samples from volunteer blood donors who had recovered from COVID-19. Each collaborating institution followed its own protocols to collect whole blood in K2EDTA tubes. For TCRbeta analysis, collaborators shipped samples in one of three forms: frozen whole blood, isolated PBMCs, or DNA extracted from either of those sample types. This record comes from a study of blood T cell repertoires in COVID-19 (TCRdb year 2020). Study-wide context: The collaborator samples originated in the United States, Italy and Spain and spanned the acute and convalescent phases of COVID-19. Samples were obtained from the ongoing ImmuneRACE study (first 160 participants) and from approximately 1,200 subjects provided by 6 global collaborators. The prospective study material was composed of cDNA or gDNA derived from T cells, B-cell-depleted T cells, or PBMCs. A de-identified subject ID, COVID-19 status, age in years and sex were almost always included in the sample metadata. The dataset comprised deeply sampled blood TCRbeta repertoires from subjects exposed to, actively infected with, or recovered from COVID-19. The repertoires were released in a freely available public database intended as a resource for research on the immune response to SARS-CoV-2. Where available, HLA class I and class II types were taken from metadata supplied by the sample provider and were not determined by assay-based typing. Overall study outcomes, separate from this receptor: How much clinical and demographic metadata was included differed by source and by participant, and the metadata was provided uncurated.

V ends up 1 base short and J 4 bases short, with an unmatched junction base count of 5. Including cysteine and phenylalanine, the CDR3 has 14 amino acids. Only the CDR3 DNA is retained, 42 bases long and in frame from the first base. From a lookup of the germline V gene (reference sequence), CDR1 and CDR2 are GTSNPN and SVGIG. TCRbeta CDR3 regions were amplified from genomic DNA by means of the immunoSEQ Assay, a bias-controlled multiplex PCR. The original methods were these. Within the assay, amplification of reference gene primers was used to estimate how many nucleated cells each sample contained. To quantify the absolute abundance of each unique TCRbeta CDR3 rearrangement, sequence reads were collapsed and filtered. For each sample, productive Simpson clonality was calculated as the square root of Simpson's diversity index over productive rearrangements. This is the immuneACCESS table as TCRdb keeps it, with only in-frame sequences that have V and J called. A part of the clones is gone; compared with another copy, unresolved V genes explain less than half, and the rest is unexplained. V and J calls and clone size are as listed in that table; D and trimming were resolved from the DNA. The sample records 250,000 or so clones, about nine tenths of which are singletons. The ten top clones hold approximately 1.6% of the sample.

The material sequenced was peripheral blood. This clonotype originated in a woman aged 40 to 50 who had recovered from COVID-19. This receptor chain uses TRBV30 and TRBJ1-2; 8 middle bases align to TRBD1. The DNA is as follows: TGTGCCTGGAGTGAAACAGGGGGGATCTATGGCTACACCTTC. Translated, it reads CAWSETGGIYGYTF.